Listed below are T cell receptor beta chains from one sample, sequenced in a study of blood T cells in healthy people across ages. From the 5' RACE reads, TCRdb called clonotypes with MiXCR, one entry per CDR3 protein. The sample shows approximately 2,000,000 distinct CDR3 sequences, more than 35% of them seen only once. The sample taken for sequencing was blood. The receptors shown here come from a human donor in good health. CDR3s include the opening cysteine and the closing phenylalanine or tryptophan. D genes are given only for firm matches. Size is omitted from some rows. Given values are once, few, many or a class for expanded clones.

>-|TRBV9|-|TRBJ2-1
TGTGCCAGCAGCGTAGAGGAGGATGTGCAGTTCTTC
CASSVEEDVQFF
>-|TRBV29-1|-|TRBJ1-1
TGCAGCGGGGGGGTCCGCCAAGACGCTGAAGCTTTCTTT
CSGGVRQDAEAFF
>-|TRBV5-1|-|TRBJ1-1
TGCGCCAGCAGGCCGGGGTTCGCGAACACTGAAGCTTTCTTT
CASRPGFANTEAFF
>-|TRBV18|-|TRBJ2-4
TGTGCCAGCTCACCCACAACGAGCGTTGGAGGCAAAAACATTCAGTACTTC
CASSPTTSVGGKNIQYF
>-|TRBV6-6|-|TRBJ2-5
TGTGCCAGCAGCCCCTCGGGACCACAGTACTTC
CASSPSGPQYF
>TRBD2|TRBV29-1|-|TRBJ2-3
TGCAGCGTTGAAGGGAGCTTTCTAGCGGGGGGGTTCACAGATACGCAGTATTTT
CSVEGSFLAGGFTDTQYF
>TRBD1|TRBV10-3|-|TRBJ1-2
TGTGCCATCAGTGATGGATTCTCGGACAGGGGGGGCGGCTACACCTTC
CAISDGFSDRGGGYTF
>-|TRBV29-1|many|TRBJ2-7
TGCAGCGTTACCGGGACGCTCTACGAGCAGTACTTC
CSVTGTLYEQYF
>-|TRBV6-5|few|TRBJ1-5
TGTGCCAGCAGCCCTCAACTACATGCGCGGGCCCAGCATTTT
CASSPQLHARAQHF
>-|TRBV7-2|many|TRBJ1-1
TGTGCCAGCAGCTTAGCAGGGAGGGGCACTGAAGCTTTCTTT
CASSLAGRGTEAFF
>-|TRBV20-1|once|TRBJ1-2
TGCAGTGTGGTACGGGACACTACTTCGCGGGACTATGGCTACACCTTC
CSVVRDTTSRDYGYTF
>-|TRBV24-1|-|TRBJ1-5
TGTGCCACCCGGGCCGGGGGCGGCAATCAGCCCCAGCATTTT
CATRAGGGNQPQHF
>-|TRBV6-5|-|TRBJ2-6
TGTGCCAGCAGTTACCCTTGGGACGGACTCTCTGGGGCCAACGTCCTGACTTTC
CASSYPWDGLSGANVLTF
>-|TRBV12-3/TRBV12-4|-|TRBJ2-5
TGTGCCAGCAGTCGGGCCTTCCAAGAGACCCAGTACTTC
CASSRAFQETQYF
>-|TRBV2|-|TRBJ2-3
TGTGTCAGCAGGAAAGGGGAAAGCACAGATACGCAGTATTTT
CVSRKGESTDTQYF
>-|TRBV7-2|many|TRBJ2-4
TGTGCCAGCAGCGCCAATAGCGCGGGGGCCCAAAACATTCAGTACTTC
CASSANSAGAQNIQYF
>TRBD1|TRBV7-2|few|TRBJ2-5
TGTGCCAGCAGCTTAGACGGGACAGGGGTAGAGACCCAGTACTTC
CASSLDGTGVETQYF
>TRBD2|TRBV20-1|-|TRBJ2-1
TGCGGTGCTATGGGACTAGCCTACTACAATGAGCAGTTCTTC
CGAMGLAYYNEQFF
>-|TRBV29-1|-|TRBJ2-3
TGCAGCGTTGATGGGCCCCTGCGCACAGATACGCAGTATTTT
CSVDGPLRTDTQYF
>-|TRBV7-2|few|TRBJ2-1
TGTGCCAGCAGCTTATCCGGGGGTTCCGACGAGCAGTTCTTC
CASSLSGGSDEQFF
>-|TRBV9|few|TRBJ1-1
TGTGCCAGCAGCGTACGGATCGGGGGGAACACTGAAGCTTTCTTT
CASSVRIGGNTEAFF
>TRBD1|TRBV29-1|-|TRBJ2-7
TGCAGCGCCAGGCTTAGGACAGGGGACTCCTACGAGCAGTACTTC
CSARLRTGDSYEQYF
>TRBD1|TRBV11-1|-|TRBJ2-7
TGTGCCAGCAGGGTAGGGGGCGCTTCCGCAACCTACGAGCAGTACTTC
CASRVGGASATYEQYF
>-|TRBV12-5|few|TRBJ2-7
TGTGCTAGTGGTTTGTGGGGAGTACGGTCCTACGAGCAGTACTTC
CASGLWGVRSYEQYF
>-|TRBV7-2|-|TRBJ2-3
TGTGCCAGCAGCTTATTGTACTTGACGGGGCATACGCAGTATTTT
CASSLLYLTGHTQYF
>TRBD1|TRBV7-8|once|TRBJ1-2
TGTGCCAGCAGCTTAGCATCACAGGGGAACTATGGCTACACCTTC
CASSLASQGNYGYTF
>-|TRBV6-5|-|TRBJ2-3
TGTGCCAGCAGTTCGGCGCTAGTTGGGACAGATACGCAGTATTTT
CASSSALVGTDTQYF
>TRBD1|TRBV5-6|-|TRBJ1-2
TGTGCCAGCAGCTTTTTGACAGGGCTTGATGGCTACACCTTC
CASSFLTGLDGYTF
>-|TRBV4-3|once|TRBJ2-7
TGCGCCAGCAGCCCCGGGACAAGGGGGGCTTACGAGCAGTACTTC
CASSPGTRGAYEQYF
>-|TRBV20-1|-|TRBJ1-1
TGCAGTGCTAGAGATGCTGGGACGAGGAACACTGAAGCTTTCTTT
CSARDAGTRNTEAFF
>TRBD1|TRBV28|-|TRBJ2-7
TGTGCCAGCAGGTGGGACAGGGGGTTCAACGAGCAGTACTTC
CASRWDRGFNEQYF